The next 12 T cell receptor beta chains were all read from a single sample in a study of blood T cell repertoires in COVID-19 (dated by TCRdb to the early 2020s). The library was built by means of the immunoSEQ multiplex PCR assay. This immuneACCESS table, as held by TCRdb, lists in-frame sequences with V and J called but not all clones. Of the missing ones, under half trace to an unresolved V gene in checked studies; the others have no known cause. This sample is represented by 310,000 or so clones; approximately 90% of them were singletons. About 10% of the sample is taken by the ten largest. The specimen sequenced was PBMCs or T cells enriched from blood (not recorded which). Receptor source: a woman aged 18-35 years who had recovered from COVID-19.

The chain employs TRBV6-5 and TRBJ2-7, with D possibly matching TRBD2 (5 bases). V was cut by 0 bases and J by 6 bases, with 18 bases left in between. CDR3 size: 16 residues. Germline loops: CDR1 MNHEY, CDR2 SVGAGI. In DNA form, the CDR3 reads TGTGCCAGCAGTTACTCGACCTGGGGAGCAACTAGCGAGCAGTACTTC. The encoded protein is CASSYSTWGATSEQYF.

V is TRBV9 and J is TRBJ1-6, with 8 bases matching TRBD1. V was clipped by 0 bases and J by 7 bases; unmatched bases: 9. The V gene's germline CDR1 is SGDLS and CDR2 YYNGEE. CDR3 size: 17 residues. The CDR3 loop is CASSVASTGALNSPLHF. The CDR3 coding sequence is TGTGCCAGCAGCGTAGCTTCGACAGGGGCTCTCAATTCACCCCTCCACTTT.

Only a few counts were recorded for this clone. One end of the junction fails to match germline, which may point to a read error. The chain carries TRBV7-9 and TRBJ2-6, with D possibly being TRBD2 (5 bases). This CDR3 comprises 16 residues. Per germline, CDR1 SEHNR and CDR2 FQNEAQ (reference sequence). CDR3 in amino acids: CASSSAAASGSNVLTF. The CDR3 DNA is TGTGCCAGCAGCTCAGCGGCGGCCTCTGGGTCCAACGTCCTGACTTTC.

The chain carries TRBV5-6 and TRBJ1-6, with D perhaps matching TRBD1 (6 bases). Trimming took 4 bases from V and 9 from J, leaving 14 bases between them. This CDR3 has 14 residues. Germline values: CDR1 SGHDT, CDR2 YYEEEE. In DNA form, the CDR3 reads TGTGCCAGCAGCGAAGACAGGAGAAGTTCACCCCTCCACTTT. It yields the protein CASSEDRRSSPLHF.

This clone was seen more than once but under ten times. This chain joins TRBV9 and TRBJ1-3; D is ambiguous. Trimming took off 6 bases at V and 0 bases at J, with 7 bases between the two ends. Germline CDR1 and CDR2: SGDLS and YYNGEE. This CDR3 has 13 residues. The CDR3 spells CASNRDSGNTIYF. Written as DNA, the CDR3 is TGTGCCAGCAACCGAGACTCTGGAAACACCATATATTTT.

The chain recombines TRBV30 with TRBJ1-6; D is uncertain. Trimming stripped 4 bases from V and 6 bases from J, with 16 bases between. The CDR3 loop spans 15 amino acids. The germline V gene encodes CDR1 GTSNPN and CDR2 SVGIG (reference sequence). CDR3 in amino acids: CAWMRADLSNSPLHF. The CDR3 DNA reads TGTGCCTGGATGAGGGCAGACCTCTCTAATTCACCCCTCCACTTT.

CDR3 region: CASRTIPQAYTEAFF. The CDR3 DNA follows: TGTGCCAGCAGAACCATCCCCCAGGCCTACACTGAAGCTTTCTTT. The V gene is TRBV27, the J gene TRBJ1-1, with D unresolved. The germline V gene has CDR1 MNHEY and CDR2 SMNVEV (reference sequence). CDR3 length: 15 residues. V lost 6 bases, J lost 3 bases, and 17 bases lay in between.

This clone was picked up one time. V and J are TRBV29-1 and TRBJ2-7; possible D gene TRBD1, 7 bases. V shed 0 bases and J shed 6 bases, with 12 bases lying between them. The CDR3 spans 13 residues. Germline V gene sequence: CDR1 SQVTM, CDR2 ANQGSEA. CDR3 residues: CSVEDWQGGEQYF. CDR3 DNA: TGCAGCGTTGAAGATTGGCAGGGGGGCGAGCAGTACTTC.

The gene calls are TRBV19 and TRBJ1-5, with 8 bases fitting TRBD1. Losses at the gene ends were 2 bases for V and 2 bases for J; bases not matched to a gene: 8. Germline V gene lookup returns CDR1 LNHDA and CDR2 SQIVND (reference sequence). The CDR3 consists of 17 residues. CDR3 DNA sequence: TGTGCCAGTAGTATAACTCAGGGGGCGGGGGGCAATCAGCCCCAGCATTTT. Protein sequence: CASSITQGAGGNQPQHF.

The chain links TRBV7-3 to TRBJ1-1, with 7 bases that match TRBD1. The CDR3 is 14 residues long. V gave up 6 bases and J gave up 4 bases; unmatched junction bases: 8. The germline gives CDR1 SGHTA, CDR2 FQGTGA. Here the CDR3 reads CASSSDRVSTEAFF. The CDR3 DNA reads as TGTGCCAGCAGTTCAGACAGGGTGAGCACTGAAGCTTTCTTT.

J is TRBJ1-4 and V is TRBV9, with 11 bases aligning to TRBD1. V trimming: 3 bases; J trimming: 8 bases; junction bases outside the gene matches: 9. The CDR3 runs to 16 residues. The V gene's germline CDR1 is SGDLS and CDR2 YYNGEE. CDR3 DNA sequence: TGTGCCAGCAGCGGTAGAGGGACAGGGGGTGGCGAAAAACTGTTTTTT. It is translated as CASSGRGTGGGEKLFF.

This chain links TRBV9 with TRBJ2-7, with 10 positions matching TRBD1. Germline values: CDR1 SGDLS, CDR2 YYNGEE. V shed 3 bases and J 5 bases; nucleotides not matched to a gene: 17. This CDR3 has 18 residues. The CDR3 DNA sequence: TGTGCCAGCAGCGGACGACAGGGGGCTGTAGGAGATCAAGACGAGCAGTACTTC. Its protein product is CASSGRQGAVGDQDEQYF.